One and the same sample provided the 32 T cell receptor beta chains below, sequenced in a study of T cells in Graves' hyperthyroidism and ophthalmopathy. Authors of the study amplified TCR beta CDR3 regions from RNA transcripts. Using the HTBI primer set, a first-round RT-PCR was run on the TCR CDR3. Using its own MiXCR run on the multiplex PCR reads, TCRdb lists one record per CDR3 protein. The table shows about 580,000 distinct CDR3 sequences, with 35% to 55% occurring only once. The specimen sequenced was peripheral blood or thyroid tissue (not recorded which). These receptors all come from a woman aged 18-35 years with Graves' hyperthyroidism.

The chain employs TRBV2 and TRBJ1-6, with D unclear. This CDR3 spans 12 amino acids. Per germline, CDR1 SNHLY and CDR2 FYNNEI. Trimming shortened V by 6 bases and J by 10 bases, and 10 bases separated the two germline ends. The CDR3 nucleotides read TGTGCCAGCAGAAAGGGTGTCTCACCCCTCCACTTT. It encodes CASRKGVSPLHF.

This clonotype was observed many times. The chain has TRBV12-3 or TRBV12-4 and TRBJ2-7; 9 positions match TRBD1. CDR3 length equals 14 residues. Trimming at V came to 4 bases and at J to 4 bases, leaving 5 bases not matched to a gene. CDR3 sequence reads: CASSSGTGLYEQYF. CDR3 DNA: TGTGCCAGCAGTTCCGGGACAGGGTTATACGAGCAGTACTTC.

The V call is TRBV4-2, the J call TRBJ2-7; weak D call: TRBD2 (6 bases). V gave up 1 base and J gave up 5 bases, with 15 bases separating them. Germline lookup yields CDR1 LGHNA and CDR2 YNFKEQ. This CDR3 spans 15 amino acids. The CDR3, as DNA: TGTGCCAGCAGCCAAGTGGGAGGAGAAGGCCACGAGCAGTACTTC. This translates into CASSQVGGEGHEQYF.

This clonotype was seen just once. This sequence may be a read error, since a much larger clone differs from it by one base. Without the conserved terminal phenylalanine or tryptophan, this CDR3 likely stems from a read error. The rearrangement uses TRBV24-1 and TRBJ2-2, with 7 nucleotides matching TRBD2. CDR1 and CDR2 (germline): KGHDR, SFDVKD. This CDR3 spans 17 amino acids. CDR3 residues: CATSDGGTILNTGGLFS. The CDR3 DNA reads TGTGCCACCAGTGATGGGGGGACTATACTGAACACCGGGGGGCTGTTTTCT.

This clonotype was seen repeatedly, ten times or more. The chain couples TRBV29-1 to TRBJ1-4, with D perhaps TRBD1 (5 bases). V shed 3 bases and J shed 8 bases, with 10 bases lying between them. Germline loops: CDR1 SQVTM, CDR2 ANQGSEA. This CDR3 has 12 amino acids. The CDR3 DNA reads as TGCAGCGTTGAGAGGGGTGGGGAAAAACTGTTTTTT. It is translated as CSVERGGEKLFF.

This clonotype was recorded many times. This sequence joins TRBV29-1 and TRBJ2-7, with unresolved D. Between the trimmed V and J ends, which lost 4 bases and 0 bases, there was a span of 28 bases. The germline gives CDR1 SQVTM, CDR2 ANQGSEA. This CDR3 contains 19 residues. This chain's CDR3 is CSVGTQQYPDASLSYEQYF. The CDR3 DNA is TGCAGCGTTGGGACCCAACAGTACCCTGATGCGTCCCTCTCCTACGAGCAGTACTTC.

The V call is TRBV2, the J call TRBJ1-1, with D possibly matching TRBD1 (6 bases). The germline gives CDR1 SNHLY, CDR2 FYNNEI. Trimming cost V 6 bases and J 0 bases, with 8 bases left between them. There are 13 residues in the CDR3. In DNA form, the CDR3 reads TGTGCCAGCAGGGGACACCTGAACACTGAAGCTTTCTTT. Translating gives CASRGHLNTEAFF.

The genes are TRBV7-9 and TRBJ2-7; 11 positions agree with TRBD2. In germline, CDR1 is SEHNR, CDR2 FQNEAQ (reference sequence). V trimming: 8 bases; J trimming: 2 bases; junction bases outside the gene matches: 5. CDR3 length equals 14 residues. CDR3 amino acids: CASASGRTAYEQYF. As DNA, the CDR3 is TGTGCCAGCGCTAGCGGGAGGACCGCCTACGAGCAGTACTTC.

Regarding this clonotype: Germline and junction disagree at one end, which may indicate a read error. V is TRBV12-3 or TRBV12-4 and J is TRBJ2-5, with D perhaps being TRBD1 or TRBD2 (6 bases each). The CDR3 has 14 amino acids. The CDR3 sequence: CTSSFRGGGQPQYF. CDR3 in DNA: TGTACCAGCAGTTTTAGGGGAGGTGGACAGCCCCAGTACTTC.

The rearrangement joins TRBV7-1 to TRBJ2-1; TRBD2 aligns across 8 bases. TRBV7-1 falls under the ORF class, with uncertain function. Trimming cost V 6 bases and J 4 bases; bases outside gene matches: 5. The CDR3 has 14 amino acids. CDR3 in amino acids: CASSPAGEYNEQFF. For the CDR3, the DNA is TGTGCCAGCAGTCCAGCGGGGGAGTACAATGAGCAGTTCTTC.

This clonotype was counted ten times or more. The rearrangement uses TRBV6-1 and TRBJ2-5, with D possibly being TRBD1 (6 bases). Germline loops: CDR1 MNHNS, CDR2 SASEGT. CDR3 length equals 15 residues. Trimming left V 1 base short and J 5 bases short, with 14 bases between. CDR3 region: CASSEGTVSWETQYF. CDR3 DNA: TGTGCCAGCAGTGAAGGGACAGTTAGCTGGGAGACCCAGTACTTC.

This clonotype has just one count. The chain has TRBV7-2 and TRBJ1-1; D is uncertain. The V gene lost 1 base and the J gene lost 3 bases, with 24 bases spanning the gap. Germline CDR1 reads SGHTA; CDR2 reads FQGNSA. The CDR3 is 19 residues long. CDR3 region: CASSLDLGGIGARDTEAFF. The CDR3 DNA reads TGTGCCAGCAGCTTAGATTTGGGTGGGATCGGCGCCCGAGACACTGAAGCTTTCTTT.

Concerning this clonotype itself: One base away lies a much larger clone, so this may be a sequencing read error. J is TRBJ1-4 and V is TRBV15; D gene ambiguous. CDR1 is LNHNV, CDR2 YYDKDF, per germline (reference sequence). The V and J ends lost 6 bases and 2 bases respectively, with 7 bases between them. The CDR3 spans 13 residues. The CDR3 nucleotides are TGTGCCACCAGTGTTTCCACTAATGAAAAACTGTTTTTT. Translated: CATSVSTNEKLFF.

The chain has TRBV29-1 and TRBJ1-1; unclear D gene. There are 12 residues in the CDR3. Germline loops: CDR1 SQVTM, CDR2 ANQGSEA. Trimming stripped 5 bases from V and 3 bases from J, with 10 bases between. The DNA of the CDR3 is TGCAGCGTTATAGATAGGGACACTGAAGCTTTCTTT. It translates to CSVIDRDTEAFF.

This clonotype was detected many times. The genes are TRBV12-3 or TRBV12-4 and TRBJ2-7; no clear D gene. CDR3 length equals 12 residues. Trimming cost V 7 bases and J 4 bases, with 11 bases left between them. For the CDR3, the DNA is TGTGCCAGCACTTCCGTGGGGTACGAGCAGTACTTC. Its translation: CASTSVGYEQYF.

The rearrangement joins TRBV7-9 to TRBJ2-6, with D perhaps TRBD2 (6 bases). V was shortened by 5 bases and J by 2 bases, with 16 bases between the two germline ends. Germline values: CDR1 SEHNR, CDR2 FQNEAQ (reference sequence). This CDR3 comprises 17 residues. The CDR3 DNA sequence: TGTGCCAGCAGCGGCGTTTTGGGGGGAGCTGGGGCCAACGTCCTGACTTTC. Protein: CASSGVLGGAGANVLTF.

This clonotype has at least ten counts. The rearrangement uses TRBV7-2 and TRBJ2-7; D is uncertain. V lost 4 bases to trimming and J lost 7 bases, with 11 bases between them. Germline loops: CDR1 SGHTA, CDR2 FQGNSA. The CDR3 extends over 12 amino acids. CDR3 sequence (DNA): TGTGCCAGCAGCTCCCGTGGGGTGGAGCAGTACTTC. It is translated as CASSSRGVEQYF.

V and J are TRBV7-7 and TRBJ2-2; perhaps TRBD2 as D (6 bases). V was clipped by 6 bases and J by 5 bases, with 16 bases between them. The CDR3 totals 15 residues. Germline assignment: CDR1 SSHAT and CDR2 FNYEAQ (reference sequence). The CDR3 sequence: CASRPSFGGTGELFF. CDR3 nucleotides: TGTGCCAGCAGACCCTCCTTCGGGGGAACCGGGGAGCTGTTTTTT.

This clonotype was observed many times. The genes are TRBV6-5 and TRBJ2-5; the D gene is possibly TRBD1 (6 bases). Germline lookup yields CDR1 MNHEY and CDR2 SVGAGI. V lost 5 bases and J 2 bases, leaving 12 bases between the germline ends. The CDR3 runs to 14 residues. This chain's CDR3 is CASSRTDVQETQYF. The DNA of the CDR3 is TGTGCCAGCAGTCGGACAGACGTACAAGAGACCCAGTACTTC.

This chain joins TRBV7-7 and TRBJ2-2; the D is unclear. CDR1 and CDR2 from the germline V gene are SSHAT and FNYEAQ (reference sequence). The CDR3 is made up of 12 amino acids. Trimming took off 5 bases at V and 8 bases at J, with 9 bases between the two ends. CDR3 DNA: TGTGCCAGCAGCGTAGGTATAGGGGAGCTGTTTTTT. This encodes CASSVGIGELFF. The complete variable domain, with remaining parts taken from reference TRBV7-7 and TRBJ2-2, reads GAGVSQSPRYKVTKRGQDVTLRCDPISSHATLYWYQQALGQGPEFLTYFNYEAQPDKSGLPSDRFSAERPEGSISTLTIQRTEQRDSAMYRCASSVGIGELFFGEGSRLTVL.

This clonotype was counted at least ten times. V usage is TRBV29-1 and J usage is TRBJ2-3; tentative D call: TRBD2 (6 bases). The germline V gene has CDR1 SQVTM and CDR2 ANQGSEA. The CDR3 is 15 amino acids. Trimming removed 4 bases at V and 4 bases at J, with 18 bases between. The CDR3 reads CSVVRQASVPDTQYF. The DNA for the CDR3 is TGCAGCGTTGTGAGGCAAGCTAGCGTCCCAGATACGCAGTATTTT.

This clonotype was seen just once. The chain is built from TRBV25-1 and TRBJ1-5; perhaps TRBD1 as D (5 bases). This CDR3 region has 16 residues. The V end lost 4 bases, the J end lost 3 bases, and 16 bases lay between the germline ends. The germline V gene encodes CDR1 MGHDK and CDR2 SYGVNS. CDR3 region: CASSARSGRFNQPQHF. As DNA, the CDR3 is TGTGCCAGCAGTGCTAGGTCGGGACGGTTCAATCAGCCCCAGCATTTT.

This clonotype was seen many times. The genes are TRBV12-3 or TRBV12-4 and TRBJ1-5; TRBD1 might be the D (6 bases). V was shortened by 6 bases and J by 4 bases, with 16 bases between the two germline ends. The CDR3 extends over 15 amino acids. The CDR3 DNA sequence: TGTGCCAGCAGCCCCGGGGGGGGCGGGAATCAGCCCCAGCATTTT. This encodes CASSPGGGGNQPQHF.

This clonotype showed up many times. This chain links TRBV2 with TRBJ2-7, with D unresolved. Trimming took off 6 bases at V and 7 bases at J, with 7 bases between the two ends. This CDR3 is built from 10 residues. The germline V gene has CDR1 SNHLY and CDR2 FYNNEI. The CDR3, as DNA: TGTGCCAGCAGAGCCCTGGAGCAGTACTTC. Its translation: CASRALEQYF.

There are many counts of this clonotype. V is TRBV7-2 and J is TRBJ2-7, with 9 bases aligning to TRBD2. CDR3 size: 13 residues. Germline lookup yields CDR1 SGHTA and CDR2 FQGNSA. After removal of 6 bases from V and 0 bases from J, the junction contained 0 bases not matched to a gene. CDR3 protein: CASRAGGSYEQYF. DNA for the CDR3: TGTGCCAGCAGAGCGGGAGGCTCCTACGAGCAGTACTTC.

There are many counts of this clonotype. V is TRBV2 and J is TRBJ1-2; possibly TRBD1 for D (5 bases). From germline, CDR1 is SNHLY and CDR2 FYNNEI. The CDR3 is 13 residues long. Trimming cost V 8 bases and J 5 bases, with 15 bases left between them. The CDR3 sequence is CASPGNRIYGYTF. DNA of the CDR3: TGTGCCAGCCCGGGAAACAGGATATATGGCTACACCTTC.

Of note for this clonotype: A single base separates this from a much larger clone, so it may be a read error. The rearrangement joins TRBV2 to TRBJ1-2; the D gene is possibly TRBD1 (6 bases). Germline V CDR1 and CDR2: SNHLY, FYNNEI. The CDR3 consists of 13 residues. The CDR3 DNA reads TGTGCCAGCAGAGAAGGGGGGTACTATGGCTGCACCTTC. It codes for CASREGGYYGCTF.

This clonotype has a count of ten or more. V and J are TRBV9 and TRBJ1-2, with 9 bases aligning to TRBD1. The CDR3 sequence is 16 residues long. The germline CDR1 and CDR2 sequences are SGDLS and YYNGEE. J gave up 1 base and V 3 bases, and 7 bases lay outside the gene matches. The CDR3 spells CASSGGQGTGNYGYTF. Written as DNA, the CDR3 is TGTGCCAGCAGCGGAGGACAGGGGACCGGTAACTATGGCTACACCTTC. The full variable domain, completed using reference TRBV9 and TRBJ1-2, is DSGVTQTPKHLITATGQRVTLRCSPRSGDLSVYWYQQSLDQGLQFLIQYYNGEERAKGNILERFSAQQFPDLHSELNLSSLELGDSALYFCASSGGQGTGNYGYTFGSGTRLTVV.

Turning to this clonotype: A much larger clone lies a single base off, so this may be a read error. The rearrangement links TRBV9 to TRBJ2-2; possible D gene TRBD2, 6 bases. CDR3 length: 16 amino acids. V shed 0 bases and J shed 10 bases, with 19 bases lying between them. CDR1 and CDR2 from the germline V gene are SGDLS and YYNGEE. CDR3 bases: TGTGCCAGCAGCGTAGCACGAACGGGAGAGGCGCAGGAGCTGTTTTTT. This encodes CASSVARTGEAQELFF.

This chain links TRBV6-2 or TRBV6-3 with TRBJ2-5; 8 bases fit TRBD1. The CDR3 contains 15 residues. The J segment lost 5 bases and the V segment lost 5 bases, leaving 10 bases of the junction unmatched. Germline CDR1 and CDR2: MNHEY and SVGEGT. CDR3 in amino acids: CASSADRATGETQYF. Here the CDR3 DNA reads TGTGCCAGCAGTGCGGACAGGGCCACCGGGGAGACCCAGTACTTC.

The chain combines TRBV29-1 with TRBJ2-7; D unclear. Germline assignment: CDR1 SQVTM and CDR2 ANQGSEA. The CDR3 is 10 residues long. The V end lost 8 bases, the J end lost 1 base, and 6 bases lay between the germline ends. The CDR3 DNA is TGCAGCTTAGAGTCCTACGAGCAGTACTTC. Protein: CSLESYEQYF.

The chain uses TRBV12-3 or TRBV12-4 and TRBJ2-5, with 7 nucleotides matching TRBD1. The CDR3 spans 17 residues. V was pared by 5 bases and J by 4 bases, with 16 bases of the junction left unmatched. The CDR3 is CASSAPTGLNTGETQYF. The CDR3 DNA sequence: TGTGCCAGCAGTGCCCCGACAGGGCTTAACACCGGAGAGACCCAGTACTTC.